The rows below give T cell receptor beta chains drawn from one sample of a study of blood T cell repertoires in COVID-19. TCRdb keeps only in-frame clones here, not all; method: immunoSEQ multiplex PCR. Among about 260,000 clones listed, approximately 82% were seen once. The specimen sequenced was peripheral blood. The receptors here all came from an elderly woman with acute or convalescent COVID-19. CDR3s include the opening cysteine and the closing phenylalanine or tryptophan. Fields, in order: D gene, clone size, V gene, J gene, CDR3 protein, CDR3 DNA. The D gene is left open where the match is weak. Size tells how often a clone was seen (once, few, many) or the class of an expanded clone, and some rows leave it out.

.,.,TRBV6-2/TRBV6-3,TRBJ1-5,CASSYLQAGNQPQHF,TGTGCCAGCAGTTACCTTCAAGCGGGCAATCAGCCCCAGCATTTT
TRBD1,.,TRBV2,TRBJ1-6,CASSTRTGNSPLHF,TGTGCCAGCAGTACCCGGACAGGGAATTCACCCCTCCACTTT
TRBD1,.,TRBV7-2,TRBJ2-7,CASSSPGQGVYEQYF,TGTGCCAGCAGCTCCCCGGGACAGGGGGTCTACGAGCAGTACTTC
.,once,TRBV5-4,TRBJ1-3,CASSLGTAGNTIYF,TGTGCCAGCAGCTTGGGGACAGCTGGAAACACCATATATTTT
.,.,TRBV4-1,TRBJ1-5,CASSQDGGLHF,TGCGCCAGCAGCCAAGATGGCGGGCTACATTTT
TRBD2,.,TRBV6-1,TRBJ2-2,CASSVWTSGATGELFF,TGTGCCAGCAGTGTTTGGACTAGCGGGGCTACCGGGGAGCTGTTTTTT
TRBD2,.,TRBV4-3,TRBJ2-2,CASSQEYLAGGPLGELFF,TGCGCCAGCAGCCAAGAGTACCTAGCGGGGGGGCCCCTCGGGGAGCTGTTTTTT
.,few,TRBV19,TRBJ2-4,CASSTTGTDIQYF,TGTGCCAGCAGCACAACAGGGACGGACATTCAGTACTTC
.,.,TRBV18,TRBJ1-6,CASSPEANKGRNSPLHF,TGTGCCAGCTCACCAGAAGCAAACAAGGGGCGTAATTCACCCCTCCACTTT
.,once,TRBV19,TRBJ1-5,CASRVRASNQPQHF,TGTGCCAGTAGAGTCAGGGCCTCCAATCAGCCCCAGCATTTT
.,few,TRBV6-6,TRBJ1-1,CASSYGRGKENTEAFF,TGTGCCAGCAGTTACGGCCGGGGGAAGGAGAACACTGAAGCTTTCTTT
.,.,TRBV18,TRBJ2-7,CASSEDLTGEQYF,TGTGCCAGCTCAGAGGATTTAACAGGGGAGCAGTACTTC
.,.,TRBV7-8,TRBJ1-1,CASQANTEAFF,TGTGCCAGCCAAGCGAACACTGAAGCTTTCTTT
.,.,TRBV5-4,TRBJ1-6,CASRGSGKRGSPLHF,TGTGCCAGCAGGGGCAGCGGGAAGAGAGGTTCACCCCTCCACTTT
.,.,TRBV6-5,TRBJ1-1,CASIPGIGTEAFF,TGTGCCAGCATCCCGGGGATCGGCACTGAAGCTTTCTTT
TRBD1,.,TRBV7-8,TRBJ1-3,CASSLGGDRGSGNTIYF,TGTGCCAGCAGCTTAGGGGGGGACAGGGGGAGCGGAAACACCATATATTTT
.,.,TRBV3-1/TRBV3-2,TRBJ2-5,CASSRYRDQETQYF,TGTGCCAGCAGCCGTTACAGGGATCAAGAGACCCAGTACTTC
.,.,TRBV4-1,TRBJ1-3,CASSQFGTGLSAGGSGNTIYF,TGCGCCAGCAGCCAATTCGGAACCGGACTTTCCGCTGGCGGCTCTGGAAACACCATATATTTT
.,.,TRBV7-2,TRBJ2-5,CASSLGGLQETQYF,TGTGCCAGCAGCTTAGGGGGACTTCAAGAGACCCAGTACTTC
.,.,TRBV6-5,TRBJ2-5,CASSYSKGRGETQYF,TGTGCCAGCAGTTACTCGAAGGGCAGGGGAGAGACCCAGTACTTC
.,.,TRBV11-2,TRBJ2-4,CASSLTQGGNIQYF,TGTGCCAGCAGCTTAACTCAGGGTGGTAACATTCAGTACTTC
.,few,TRBV20-1,TRBJ1-1,CSASLSAEAFF,TGCAGTGCTAGTTTGAGCGCTGAAGCTTTCTTT
.,.,TRBV10-1,TRBJ2-1,CASSTTRLLLAHSYNEQFF,TGCGCCAGCAGCACTACTCGATTGTTACTAGCACATTCCTACAATGAGCAGTTCTTC
.,few,TRBV20-1,TRBJ1-2,CSANRLEGYTF,TGCAGTGCTAACAGGCTGGAGGGCTACACCTTC
.,few,TRBV7-9,TRBJ1-4,CASSLGPGGSEKLFF,TGTGCCAGCAGCTTAGGTCCGGGGGGATCTGAAAAACTGTTTTTT
.,.,TRBV14,TRBJ2-2,CASSQEQLNTGELFF,TGTGCCAGCAGCCAAGAACAGCTTAACACCGGGGAGCTGTTTTTT
TRBD1,few,TRBV28,TRBJ1-2,CASSSGTGVYGYTF,TGTGCCAGCAGTTCCGGAACAGGGGTTTATGGCTACACCTTC
TRBD1,few,TRBV19,TRBJ1-5,CASSINRGRGDEAQHF,TGTGCCAGTAGTATTAACAGGGGGCGAGGGGATGAAGCCCAGCATTTT
.,.,TRBV10-3,TRBJ1-1,CALRGQPNTEAFF,TGTGCCCTAAGAGGGCAACCGAACACTGAAGCTTTCTTT
.,.,TRBV3-1/TRBV3-2,TRBJ2-3,CASWGHGDTQYF,TGTGCCAGCTGGGGGCACGGAGATACGCAGTATTTT
.,once,TRBV5-1,TRBJ2-3,CASSLYLGVADTQYF,TGCGCCAGCAGCTTGTACCTAGGCGTCGCAGATACGCAGTATTTT
TRBD1,.,TRBV7-3,TRBJ2-5,CASSATGLDETQYF,TGTGCCAGCAGTGCGACAGGGCTGGACGAGACCCAGTACTTC
.,.,TRBV6-5,TRBJ1-1,CASRDSRRTEAFF,TGTGCCAGCAGGGACAGTCGAAGGACTGAAGCTTTCTTT
TRBD2,.,TRBV2,TRBJ2-1,CASSEVAGGIGEQFF,TGTGCCAGCAGTGAAGTTGCGGGAGGAATTGGTGAGCAGTTCTTC
TRBD1,.,TRBV5-1,TRBJ2-5,CASSYRQGLQETQYF,TGCGCCAGCAGCTACCGACAGGGGCTCCAAGAGACCCAGTACTTC
.,.,TRBV7-9,TRBJ2-5,CASSFGLFQETQYF,TGTGCCAGCAGCTTTGGACTCTTCCAAGAGACCCAGTACTTC
TRBD1,.,TRBV5-6,TRBJ2-5,CASSLVGQGETQYF,TGTGCCAGCAGCTTGGTGGGACAGGGAGAGACCCAGTACTTC
.,.,TRBV5-1,TRBJ1-1,CASSLAPVSTNTEAFF,TGCGCCAGCAGCTTGGCGCCAGTTTCCACGAACACTGAAGCTTTCTTT
.,.,TRBV7-8,TRBJ2-7,CASSRTENYEQYF,TGTGCCAGCAGCAGAACTGAAAACTACGAGCAGTACTTC
TRBD1,.,TRBV5-1,TRBJ2-1,CASSFGQGVYNEQFF,TGCGCCAGCAGCTTCGGACAGGGGGTATACAATGAGCAGTTCTTC
.,few,TRBV11-2,TRBJ1-2,CASSLGTFRRGYGYTF,TGTGCCAGCAGCTTAGGCACTTTTCGAAGGGGCTATGGCTACACCTTC
TRBD1,.,TRBV2,TRBJ1-5,CASSAQTGTNNQPQHF,TGTGCCAGCAGTGCCCAGACAGGGACGAACAATCAGCCCCAGCATTTT
TRBD1,.,TRBV28,TRBJ1-1,CASSRQGANTEAFF,TGTGCCAGCAGCCGACAGGGGGCGAACACTGAAGCTTTCTTT
TRBD1,many,TRBV7-3,TRBJ2-6,CASSLGQTSGANVLTF,TGTGCCAGCAGCCTGGGACAGACCTCTGGGGCCAACGTCCTGACTTTC
.,.,TRBV7-8,TRBJ1-6,CASSPGGVASPLHF,TGTGCCAGCAGCCCTGGGGGCGTGGCTTCACCCCTCCACTTT
.,.,TRBV19,TRBJ2-7,CASSIRAGEVYEQYF,TGTGCCAGTAGTATCCGAGCAGGGGAAGTATATGAGCAGTACTTC
TRBD1,.,TRBV27,TRBJ1-1,CASSRRQGDTEAFF,TGTGCCAGCAGTCGCCGACAGGGGGATACTGAAGCTTTCTTT
.,.,TRBV7-2,TRBJ2-7,CASSLVGQLSYEQYF,TGTGCCAGCAGCTTAGTCGGACAGCTCTCCTACGAGCAGTACTTC
TRBD1,.,TRBV2,TRBJ2-1,CASSMIGTGQEQFF,TGTGCCAGCAGCATGATCGGGACAGGGCAGGAGCAGTTCTTC
TRBD1,.,TRBV3-1/TRBV3-2,TRBJ2-6,CASRRHLTGGLAGANVLTF,TGTGCCAGCAGACGTCATCTAACAGGGGGACTCGCTGGGGCCAACGTCCTGACTTTC
TRBD2,.,TRBV19,TRBJ2-1,CASTSSGSSYNEQFF,TGTGCCAGCACATCAAGCGGGAGTTCGTACAATGAGCAGTTCTTC
.,.,TRBV3-1/TRBV3-2,TRBJ1-2,CASSQDKTVPNYGYTF,TGTGCCAGCAGCCAAGATAAAACGGTCCCTAACTATGGCTACACCTTC
.,.,TRBV7-2,TRBJ1-6,CASSLGRYSPLHF,TGTGCCAGCAGCTTAGGGCGGTATTCACCCCTCCACTTT